These 22 T cell receptor beta chains were all obtained from the same sample, sequenced in a study of shared clonotypes between healthy human individuals. It was CD45RO-negative cells, positively selected for CCR7, that made up naive CD8 cells, with terminally differentiated effector memory CD45RA+ cells excluded. Sequenced by immunoSEQ multiplex PCR; TCRdb stores in-frame clones only, minus some. The sample records 1.5 million to 2.5 million clones, about 95% being singletons. The sequencing sample was made of naive CD8+ T cells sorted from blood. The receptors were gathered from a man in his late teens or twenties in good health.

The CDR3 DNA reads as TGTGCCAGCAGTGAATTGGGACTAGCGGTGTACAATGAGCAGTTCTTC. Translated: CASSELGLAVYNEQFF. The chain carries TRBV6-1 and TRBJ2-1; 11 bases are shared with TRBD2. From germline, CDR1 is MNHNS and CDR2 SASEGT. Trimming removed 2 bases from V and 4 bases from J; junction bases left unmatched: 4. This CDR3 region has 16 residues.

With respect to this clone: The same CDR3 also results from other DNA sequences found in this sample. The CDR3 DNA reads TGTGCCAGCAGTTTACTGGGAGGGAACGAGCAGTACTTC. Translated: CASSLLGGNEQYF. This chain links TRBV27 with TRBJ2-7, with TRBD2 identical over 7 bases. CDR3 length: 13 residues. The germline V gene encodes CDR1 MNHEY and CDR2 SMNVEV (reference sequence). V gave up 2 bases and J gave up 5 bases; unmatched junction bases: 3.

The gene calls are TRBV5-6 and TRBJ2-7, with D possibly being TRBD1 or TRBD2 (6 bases each). Germline CDR1 is SGHDT and CDR2 is YYEEEE. The CDR3 extends over 14 amino acids. The ends were cut back, 3 bases at V and 5 bases at J, with 15 bases in the middle. The CDR3 DNA reads TGTGCCAGCAGCTCCGGGGGCGGTCCTGACGAGCAGTACTTC. Encoded protein: CASSSGGGPDEQYF.

The chain joins TRBV27 to TRBJ2-1; TRBD2 agrees at 7 bases. This CDR3 region has 15 residues. The V gene end was trimmed by 7 bases and the J gene end by 5 bases; junction bases not matched to a gene: 11. Germline V lookup: CDR1 MNHEY, CDR2 SMNVEV (reference sequence). CDR3 DNA: TGTGCCAGCACCGACGGGACTACGATGCACAATGAGCAGTTCTTC. As protein: CASTDGTTMHNEQFF.

This clone was picked up one time. V and J are TRBV6-1 and TRBJ2-7, with TRBD1 matching 7 bases. CDR1 MNHNS and CDR2 SASEGT come from the germline V gene. V lost 9 bases to trimming and J lost 2 bases; unmatched junction nucleotides: 10. There are 14 residues in the CDR3. This chain's CDR3 is CASHSRDSAYEQYF. The CDR3, as DNA: TGTGCCAGTCATTCCCGGGACAGTGCCTACGAGCAGTACTTC.

The chain carries TRBV29-1 and TRBJ1-1, with 9 bases aligning to TRBD1. Trimming removed 4 bases from V and 5 bases from J; junction bases left unmatched: 8. The germline V gene has CDR1 SQVTM and CDR2 ANQGSEA. The CDR3 covers 14 residues. CDR3 nucleotides: TGCAGCGTTGGAGACAGGGGGGCCGGGACTGAAGCTTTCTTT. Protein sequence: CSVGDRGAGTEAFF. Combining the CDR3 with reference TRBV29-1 and TRBJ1-1 gives the whole variable domain SAVISQKPSRDICQRGTSLTIQCQVDSQVTMMFWYRQQPGQSLTLIATANQGSEATYESGFVIDKFPISRPNLTFSTLTVSNMSPEDSSIYLCSVGDRGAGTEAFFGQGTRLTVV.

The V call is TRBV4-1, the J call TRBJ1-1; tentatively, D is TRBD1 (5 bases). Trimming stripped 4 bases from V and 3 bases from J, with 21 bases between. Germline CDR1 and CDR2: MGHRA and YSYEKL. The CDR3 totals 17 residues. The CDR3 region is CASSPRLGGRGDTEAFF. The CDR3 DNA reads as TGCGCCAGCAGCCCACGCTTAGGAGGGAGGGGAGACACTGAAGCTTTCTTT.

The chain recombines TRBV15 with TRBJ2-7; 7 nucleotides align to TRBD1. The germline CDR1 and CDR2 sequences are LNHNV and YYDKDF (reference sequence). The trim removed 0 bases at V and 3 bases at J, leaving 5 bases unmatched. CDR3 size: 15 residues. The DNA of the CDR3 is TGTGCCACCAGCAGAGATCCGGGACAGATCTACGAGCAGTACTTC. As protein: CATSRDPGQIYEQYF.

This chain joins TRBV7-2 and TRBJ1-2, with D perhaps TRBD1 (6 bases). The length of the CDR3 is 16 residues. Per germline, CDR1 SGHTA and CDR2 FQGNSA. Trimming removed 4 bases from V and 5 bases from J, with 20 bases in between. The CDR3 sequence is CASSYTEGAGEYGYTF. The DNA of the CDR3 is TGTGCCAGCAGCTACACGGAAGGGGCAGGGGAATATGGCTACACCTTC.

The chain has TRBV5-1 and TRBJ1-1; D unclear. Germline-derived CDR1 and CDR2 are SGHRS and YFSETQ. This CDR3 has 12 amino acids. V was cut by 6 bases and J by 2 bases, with 8 bases left in between. The DNA for the CDR3 is TGCGCCAGCATTGACGGAAACACTGAAGCTTTCTTT. This sequence encodes CASIDGNTEAFF. Together with reference TRBV5-1 and TRBJ1-1, the CDR3 gives the full variable domain: KAGVTQTPRYLIKTRGQQVTLSCSPISGHRSVSWYQQTPGQGLQFLFEYFSETQRNKGNFPGRFSGRQFSNSRSEMNVSTLELGDSALYLCASIDGNTEAFFGQGTRLTVV.

This clone was counted once. The chain joins TRBV9 to TRBJ1-5; D is ambiguous. This CDR3 contains 13 residues. CDR1 SGDLS and CDR2 YYNGEE come from the germline V gene. The germline V and J ends were trimmed by 4 bases and 9 bases, with 14 bases remaining between them. The CDR3 spells CASSPGPHWPQHF. DNA of the CDR3: TGTGCCAGCAGCCCCGGGCCTCACTGGCCCCAGCATTTT.

J is TRBJ2-7 and V is TRBV9, with a weak D call TRBD2 (6 bases). Trimming stripped 4 bases from V and 0 bases from J, with 11 bases between. Germline loops: CDR1 SGDLS, CDR2 YYNGEE. CDR3 size: 14 residues. The CDR3 nucleotides read TGTGCCAGCAGCCCCGGGGGTAACTCCTACGAGCAGTACTTC. Protein sequence: CASSPGGNSYEQYF. Drawing the rest from reference TRBV9 and TRBJ2-7, the complete variable domain is DSGVTQTPKHLITATGQRVTLRCSPRSGDLSVYWYQQSLDQGLQFLIQYYNGEERAKGNILERFSAQQFPDLHSELNLSSLELGDSALYFCASSPGGNSYEQYFGPGTRLTVT.

Notes on this clone: At the DNA level, this CDR3 is encoded by other sequences in the same sample as well. The J gene is TRBJ2-7, the V gene TRBV4-1; TRBD2 matches 10 bases. The V and J ends lost 4 bases and 0 bases, in that order; junction bases with no gene match: 6. This CDR3 has 16 amino acids. The germline CDR1 and CDR2 sequences are MGHRA and YSYEKL. The CDR3 reads CASSPRTSGSSYEQYF. CDR3 DNA sequence: TGCGCCAGCAGCCCCCGGACTAGCGGCAGCTCCTACGAGCAGTACTTC.

Notes on this clone: The sample contains more than one DNA sequence encoding this CDR3. This chain connects TRBV9 to TRBJ2-7; D may be TRBD2 (5 bases). CDR3 length: 13 residues. V was pared by 3 bases and J by 1 base, with 8 bases between. Germline V gives CDR1 SGDLS, CDR2 YYNGEE. This CDR3 reads CASSARGSYEQYF. The CDR3 DNA reads as TGTGCCAGCAGCGCCCGCGGGTCCTACGAGCAGTACTTC.

The V and J genes are TRBV5-6 and TRBJ2-3, with no clear D. V was trimmed by 3 bases and J by 11 bases, leaving 13 bases between them. This CDR3 has 12 amino acids. CDR1 is SGHDT and CDR2 is YYEEEE in the germline V gene. CDR3 bases: TGTGCCAGCAGCTCCCAAGGGTGGAAGCAGTATTTT. Its protein is CASSSQGWKQYF.

This sequence joins TRBV6-9 and TRBJ2-7, with D unclear. V lost 7 bases and J 1 base, leaving 17 bases between the germline ends. The CDR3 length is 15 residues. The germline gives CDR1 MNHGY, CDR2 SVAAGI. The CDR3 protein is CASTSSLTVSYEQYF. The CDR3 region has the DNA TGTGCCAGCACCTCTTCCTTGACGGTATCCTACGAGCAGTACTTC.

With regard to this clone: This same CDR3 is encoded by further DNA sequences in the sample. The V and J genes are TRBV7-9 and TRBJ2-7, with a weak D call TRBD1 (6 bases). V lost 3 bases to trimming and J lost 2 bases, with 11 bases between them. Germline V lookup: CDR1 SEHNR, CDR2 FQNEAQ (reference sequence). This CDR3 is 14 amino acids long. The CDR3 spells CASSLGPGAYEQYF. Here the CDR3 DNA reads TGTGCCAGCAGCTTGGGGCCAGGGGCCTACGAGCAGTACTTC.

This rearrangement joins TRBV13 to TRBJ2-7; 8 bases fit TRBD2. J was trimmed by 6 bases and V by 0 bases; bases with no gene match: 4. The V gene's germline CDR1 is PRHDT and CDR2 FYEKMQ (reference sequence). The CDR3 runs 14 residues. This CDR3 reads CASSLGGGRREQYF. The DNA of the CDR3 is TGTGCCAGCAGCTTAGGAGGCGGGAGGCGCGAGCAGTACTTC.

V and J are TRBV27 and TRBJ2-1; TRBD2 agrees at 7 bases. In germline, CDR1 is MNHEY, CDR2 SMNVEV (reference sequence). There are 15 residues in the CDR3. The V segment lost 2 bases and the J segment 4 bases; nucleotides outside the gene matches: 5. The CDR3 sequence: CASSLSGDAYNEQFF. CDR3 nucleotides: TGTGCCAGCAGTTTAAGCGGGGACGCATACAATGAGCAGTTCTTC.

Worth noting for this clone: One end of the junction fails to match germline, which may point to a read error. The sample carries other DNA sequences with the same CDR3. This rearrangement joins TRBV5-6 to TRBJ2-7; possibly TRBD1 or TRBD2 for D (5 bases each). The germline gives CDR1 SGHDT, CDR2 YYEEEE. This CDR3 spans 14 amino acids. The CDR3 here is CASSLRAGLNEQYF. Here the CDR3 DNA reads TGTGCCAGTAGCTTGAGGGCAGGGTTGAACGAGCAGTACTTC.

The V gene is TRBV9, the J gene TRBJ1-2; D not certain. V shed 0 bases and J shed 2 bases, with 11 bases lying between them. This CDR3 region has 15 residues. The germline V gene encodes CDR1 SGDLS and CDR2 YYNGEE. The DNA of the CDR3 is TGTGCCAGCAGCGTAGCTGGGGAAATGAACTATGGCTACACCTTC. It encodes CASSVAGEMNYGYTF.

V and J are TRBV6-5 and TRBJ1-2; 11 bases are a match to TRBD1. CDR3 length: 14 residues. Germline CDR1 is MNHEY and CDR2 is SVGAGI. Trimming at V came to 6 bases and at J to 5 bases, leaving 5 bases not matched to a gene. CDR3 nucleotides: TGTGCCAGCAGGATAGGACAGGGGGCGTATGGCTACACCTTC. Its protein product is CASRIGQGAYGYTF.